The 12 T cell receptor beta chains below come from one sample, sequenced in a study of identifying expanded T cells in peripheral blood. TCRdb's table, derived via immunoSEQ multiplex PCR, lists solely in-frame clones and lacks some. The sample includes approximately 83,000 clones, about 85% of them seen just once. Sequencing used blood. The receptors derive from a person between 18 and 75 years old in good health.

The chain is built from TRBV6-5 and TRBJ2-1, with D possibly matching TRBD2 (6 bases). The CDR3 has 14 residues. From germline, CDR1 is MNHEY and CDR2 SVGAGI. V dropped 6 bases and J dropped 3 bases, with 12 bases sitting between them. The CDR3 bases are TGTGCCAGCAGCGGGGGAAGTTACTACAATGAGCAGTTCTTC. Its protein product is CASSGGSYYNEQFF.

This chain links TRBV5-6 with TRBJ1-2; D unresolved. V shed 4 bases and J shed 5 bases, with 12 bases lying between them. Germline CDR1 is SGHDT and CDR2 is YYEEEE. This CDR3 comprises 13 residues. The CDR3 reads CASSQEPHYGYTF. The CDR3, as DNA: TGTGCCAGCAGCCAAGAGCCACATTATGGCTACACCTTC.

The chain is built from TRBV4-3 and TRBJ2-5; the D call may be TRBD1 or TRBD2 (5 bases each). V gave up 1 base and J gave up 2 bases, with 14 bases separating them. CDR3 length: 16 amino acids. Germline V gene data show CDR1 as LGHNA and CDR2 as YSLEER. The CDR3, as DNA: TGCGCCAGCAGCCAAGGGGACCGACTTAATCAAGAGACCCAGTACTTC. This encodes CASSQGDRLNQETQYF.

CDR3 in DNA: TGTGCCAGCAAAGAAATGACTAATGAGCAGTTCTTC. Its protein is CASKEMTNEQFF. The chain uses TRBV7-9 and TRBJ2-1; no firm D call. Looked up from germline, CDR1 is SEHNR and CDR2 is FQNEAQ (reference sequence). The CDR3 is 12 residues long. The V end was cut by 7 bases, the J end by 7 bases, with 11 bases between.

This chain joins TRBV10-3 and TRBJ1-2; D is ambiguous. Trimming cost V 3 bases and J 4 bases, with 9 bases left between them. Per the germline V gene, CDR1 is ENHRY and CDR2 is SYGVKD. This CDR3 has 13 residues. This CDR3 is CAISDGNLYGYTF. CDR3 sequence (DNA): TGTGCCATCAGTGATGGTAATCTCTATGGCTACACCTTC.

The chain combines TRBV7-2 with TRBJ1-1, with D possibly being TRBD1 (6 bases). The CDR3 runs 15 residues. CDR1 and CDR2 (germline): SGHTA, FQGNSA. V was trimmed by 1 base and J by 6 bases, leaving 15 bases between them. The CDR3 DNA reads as TGTGCCAGCAGCTTAGTAACGACAGGCTATGCTGAAGCTTTCTTT. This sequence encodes CASSLVTTGYAEAFF.

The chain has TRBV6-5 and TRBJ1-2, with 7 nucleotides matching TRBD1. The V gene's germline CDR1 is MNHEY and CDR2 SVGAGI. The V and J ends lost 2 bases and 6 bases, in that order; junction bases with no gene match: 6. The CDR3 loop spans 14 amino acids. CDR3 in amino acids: CASSYQGVRDGYTF. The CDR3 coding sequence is TGTGCCAGCAGTTACCAGGGGGTAAGGGATGGCTACACCTTC.

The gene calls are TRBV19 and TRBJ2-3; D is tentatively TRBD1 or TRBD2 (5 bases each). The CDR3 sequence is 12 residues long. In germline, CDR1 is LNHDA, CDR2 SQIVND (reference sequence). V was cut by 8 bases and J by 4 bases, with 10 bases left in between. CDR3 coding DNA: TGTGCCAGTGCCTGGGGGTCAGATACGCAGTATTTT. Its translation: CASAWGSDTQYF.

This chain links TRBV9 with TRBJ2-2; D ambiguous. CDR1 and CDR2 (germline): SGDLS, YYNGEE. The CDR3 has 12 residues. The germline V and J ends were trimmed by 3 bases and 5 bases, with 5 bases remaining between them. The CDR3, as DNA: TGTGCCAGCAGCGCAAAGACCGGGGAGCTGTTTTTT. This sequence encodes CASSAKTGELFF.

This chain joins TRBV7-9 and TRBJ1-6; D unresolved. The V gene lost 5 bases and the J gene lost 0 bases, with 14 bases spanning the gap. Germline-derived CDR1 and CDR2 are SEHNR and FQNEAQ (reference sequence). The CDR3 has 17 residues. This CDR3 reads CASSDRGESSYNSPLHF. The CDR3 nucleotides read TGTGCCAGCAGCGACCGGGGAGAGAGCTCCTATAATTCACCCCTCCACTTT.

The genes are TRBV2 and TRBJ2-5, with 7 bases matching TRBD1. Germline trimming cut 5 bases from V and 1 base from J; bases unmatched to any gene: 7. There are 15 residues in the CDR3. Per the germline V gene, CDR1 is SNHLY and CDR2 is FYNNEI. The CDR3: CASSKTTGSQETQYF. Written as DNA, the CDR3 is TGTGCCAGCAGTAAAACGACAGGGAGCCAAGAGACCCAGTACTTC.

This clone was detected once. CDR3 nucleotide sequence: TGTGCCAGCAGCCAGTATGCCAGTTTGGCGGCTGAAGCTTTCTTT. Its protein product is CASSQYASLAAEAFF. The rearrangement joins TRBV14 to TRBJ1-1; D ambiguous. The CDR3 totals 15 residues. The germline V gene encodes CDR1 SGHDN and CDR2 FVKESK. V dropped 3 bases and J dropped 6 bases, with 17 bases sitting between them.